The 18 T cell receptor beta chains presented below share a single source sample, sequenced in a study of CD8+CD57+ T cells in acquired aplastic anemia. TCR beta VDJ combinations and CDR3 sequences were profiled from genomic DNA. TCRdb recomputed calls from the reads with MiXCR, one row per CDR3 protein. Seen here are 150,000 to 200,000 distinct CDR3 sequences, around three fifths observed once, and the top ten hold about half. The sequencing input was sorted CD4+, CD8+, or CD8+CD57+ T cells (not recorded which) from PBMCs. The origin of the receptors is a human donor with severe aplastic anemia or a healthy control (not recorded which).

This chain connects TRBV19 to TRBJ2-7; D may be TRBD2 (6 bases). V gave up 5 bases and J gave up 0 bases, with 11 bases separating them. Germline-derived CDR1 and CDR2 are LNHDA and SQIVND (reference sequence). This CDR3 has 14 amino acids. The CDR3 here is CASSVPGLSYEQYF. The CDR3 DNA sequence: TGTGCCAGTAGTGTTCCGGGACTCTCCTACGAGCAGTACTTC.

Written as DNA, the CDR3 is TGTGCCAGCAGTGGGCTGCCGGATAGCAATCAGCCCCAGCATTTT. This codes for CASSGLPDSNQPQHF. The V and J genes are TRBV2 and TRBJ1-5, with D hard to call. CDR1 is SNHLY, CDR2 FYNNEI, per germline. Between the trimmed V and J ends, which lost 4 bases and 0 bases, there was a span of 10 bases. The CDR3 covers 15 residues.

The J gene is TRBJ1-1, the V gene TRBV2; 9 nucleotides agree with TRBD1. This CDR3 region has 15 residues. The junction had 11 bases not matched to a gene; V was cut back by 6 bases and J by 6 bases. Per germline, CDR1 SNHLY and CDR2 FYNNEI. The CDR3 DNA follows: TGTGCCAGCAGCACCAGTCCACAGGGGGCTGCTGAAGCTTTCTTT. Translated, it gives CASSTSPQGAAEAFF.

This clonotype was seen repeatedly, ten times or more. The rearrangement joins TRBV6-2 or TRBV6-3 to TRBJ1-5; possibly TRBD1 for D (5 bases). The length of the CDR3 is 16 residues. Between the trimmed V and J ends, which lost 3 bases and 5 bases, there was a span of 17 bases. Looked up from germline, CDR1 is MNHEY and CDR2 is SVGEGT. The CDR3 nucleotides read TGTGCCAGCAGTTATCCCTCCGGGACCCCCTATCAGCCCCAGCATTTT. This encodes CASSYPSGTPYQPQHF.

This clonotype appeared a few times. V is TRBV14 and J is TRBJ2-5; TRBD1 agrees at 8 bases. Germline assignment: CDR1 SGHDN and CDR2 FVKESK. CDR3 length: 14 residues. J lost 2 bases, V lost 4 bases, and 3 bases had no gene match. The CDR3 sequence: CASSLRTGQETQYF. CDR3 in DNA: TGTGCCAGCAGCCTCCGGACAGGGCAAGAGACCCAGTACTTC.

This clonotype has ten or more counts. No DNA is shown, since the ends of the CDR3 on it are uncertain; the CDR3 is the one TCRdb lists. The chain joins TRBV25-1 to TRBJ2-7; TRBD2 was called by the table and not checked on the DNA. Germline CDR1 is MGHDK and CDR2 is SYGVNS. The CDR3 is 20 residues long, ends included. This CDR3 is CDSSIYLCSVEGGSSYEQYF.

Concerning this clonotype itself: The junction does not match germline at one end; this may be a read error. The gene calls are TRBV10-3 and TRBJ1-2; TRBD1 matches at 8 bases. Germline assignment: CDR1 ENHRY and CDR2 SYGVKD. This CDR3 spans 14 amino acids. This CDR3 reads CAISLSTGDYGHTF. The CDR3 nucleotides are TGTGCCATCAGTCTGTCGACAGGGGACTATGGCCACACCTTC.

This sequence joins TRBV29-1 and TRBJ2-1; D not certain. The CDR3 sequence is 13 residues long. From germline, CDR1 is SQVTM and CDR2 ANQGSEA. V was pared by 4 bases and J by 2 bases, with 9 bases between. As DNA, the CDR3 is TGCAGCGTTGTAGATGGCACCTACAATGAGCAGTTCTTC. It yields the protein CSVVDGTYNEQFF.

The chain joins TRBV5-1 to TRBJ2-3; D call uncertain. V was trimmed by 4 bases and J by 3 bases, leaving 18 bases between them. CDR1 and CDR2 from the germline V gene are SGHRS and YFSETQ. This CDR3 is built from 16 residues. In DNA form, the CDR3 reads TGCGCCAGCAGCCTCGTTGGGTTAGGGTTAACAGATACGCAGTATTTT. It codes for CASSLVGLGLTDTQYF.

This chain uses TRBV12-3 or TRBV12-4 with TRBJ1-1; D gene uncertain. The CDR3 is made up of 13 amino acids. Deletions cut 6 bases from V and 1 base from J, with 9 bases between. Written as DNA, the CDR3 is TGTGCCAGCAGCTCTACTCAGAACACTGAAGCTTTCTTT. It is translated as CASSSTQNTEAFF.

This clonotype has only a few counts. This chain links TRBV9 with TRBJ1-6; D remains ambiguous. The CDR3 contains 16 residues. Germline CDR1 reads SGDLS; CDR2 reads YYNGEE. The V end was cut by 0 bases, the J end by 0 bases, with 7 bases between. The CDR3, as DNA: TGTGCCAGCAGCGTAGGGGTTCCCTCCTATAATTCACCCCTCCACTTT. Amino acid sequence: CASSVGVPSYNSPLHF.

The CDR3 loop is CASSSRHTRGSSSSYNEQFF. DNA for the CDR3: TGTGCCAGCAGCTCTCGACACACACGCGGATCCTCTAGCTCCTACAATGAGCAGTTCTTC. The V and J genes are TRBV11-1 and TRBJ2-1; no clear D. V lost 4 bases and J 0 bases, leaving 25 bases between the germline ends. Germline values: CDR1 SGHAT, CDR2 FQDESV (reference sequence). This CDR3 is built from 20 residues.

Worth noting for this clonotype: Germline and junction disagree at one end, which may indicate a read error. This CDR3 is CSSSLKLGPEAFF. CDR3 DNA sequence: TGTTCCAGCAGCTTAAAGCTGGGACCTGAAGCTTTCTTC. The rearrangement joins TRBV7-8 to TRBJ1-1; D is perhaps TRBD1 (5 bases). There are 13 residues in the CDR3. CDR1 is SGHVS, CDR2 FQNEAQ, per germline.

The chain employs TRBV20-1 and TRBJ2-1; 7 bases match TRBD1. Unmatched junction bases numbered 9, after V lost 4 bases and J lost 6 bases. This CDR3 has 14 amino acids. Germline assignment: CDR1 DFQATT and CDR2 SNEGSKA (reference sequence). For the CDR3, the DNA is TGCAGTGCTAACCGACAGGGTCTGGGCAATGAGCAGTTCTTC. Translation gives CSANRQGLGNEQFF.

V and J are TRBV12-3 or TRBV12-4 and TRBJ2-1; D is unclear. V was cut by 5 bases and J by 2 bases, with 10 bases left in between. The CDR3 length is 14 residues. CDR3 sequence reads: CASSPLPTYNEQFF. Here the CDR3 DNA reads TGTGCCAGCAGTCCCCTGCCGACCTACAATGAGCAGTTCTTC.

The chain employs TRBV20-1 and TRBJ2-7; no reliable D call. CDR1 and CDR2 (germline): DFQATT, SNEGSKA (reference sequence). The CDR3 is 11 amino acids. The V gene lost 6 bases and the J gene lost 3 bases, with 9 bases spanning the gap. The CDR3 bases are TGCAGTGCCAGAAAGGTCTACGAGCAGTACTTC. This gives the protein CSARKVYEQYF.

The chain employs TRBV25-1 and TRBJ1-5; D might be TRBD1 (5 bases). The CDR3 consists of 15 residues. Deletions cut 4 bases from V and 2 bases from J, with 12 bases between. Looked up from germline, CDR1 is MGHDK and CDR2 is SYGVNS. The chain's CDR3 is CASSGAGRGNQPQHF. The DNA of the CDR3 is TGTGCCAGCAGTGGGGCAGGGCGAGGCAATCAGCCCCAGCATTTT.

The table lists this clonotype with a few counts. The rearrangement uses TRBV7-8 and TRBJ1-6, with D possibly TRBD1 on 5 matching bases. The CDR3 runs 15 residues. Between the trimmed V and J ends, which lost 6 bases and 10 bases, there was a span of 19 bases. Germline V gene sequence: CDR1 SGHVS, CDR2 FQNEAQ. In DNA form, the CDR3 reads TGTGCCAGCAGTGCCGGGGAGGGGTTCGGCTCACCCCTCCACTTT. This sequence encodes CASSAGEGFGSPLHF.